These 4 T cell receptor beta chains were sequenced from one sample in a study of T cell changes during pregnancy in multiple sclerosis (dated by TCRdb to about 2019). The library was obtained by the immunoSEQ multiplex PCR assay. TCRdb stores this immuneACCESS table with in-frame sequences only. Part of the clones is absent; in the studies checked, under half of the shortfall reflects unresolved V genes, and no reason is known for the rest. Here the sample has fewer than 75,000 clones; about 91% occur a single time. The ten largest make up 2.3% of the sample. The input for sequencing was peripheral blood, taken in the first trimester of pregnancy. The receptors here all came from a female donor with multiple sclerosis, enrolled in a pregnancy study.

In its sample, this clone was seen once. V gene TRBV5-6 combines with J gene TRBJ1-1, with 7 nucleotides matching TRBD1. From germline, CDR1 is SGHDT and CDR2 YYEEEE. Trimming removed 4 bases from V and 4 bases from J; junction bases left unmatched: 10. The CDR3 runs to 15 residues. Here the CDR3 DNA reads TGTGCCAGCAGCATTTTACAAAGGGGGCTCACTGAAGCTTTCTTT. Translation gives CASSILQRGLTEAFF.

The J gene is TRBJ2-1, the V gene TRBV6-1; 7 bases line up with TRBD2. With 4 bases clipped from V and 0 bases from J, the junction kept 6 bases outside the gene matches. The CDR3 sequence is 16 residues long. Germline CDR1 is MNHNS and CDR2 is SASEGT. Here the CDR3 reads CASSGASGGSYNEQFF. CDR3 in DNA: TGTGCCAGCAGTGGAGCTAGCGGAGGCTCCTACAATGAGCAGTTCTTC.

V gene TRBV28 combines with J gene TRBJ2-3; possibly TRBD2 for D (6 bases). Germline V gene lookup returns CDR1 MDHEN and CDR2 SYDVKM. Trimming stripped 6 bases from V and 0 bases from J, with 13 bases between. The CDR3 length is 15 residues. The CDR3 spells CASSPPGLSTDTQYF. The CDR3 DNA sequence: TGTGCCAGCAGCCCCCCGGGACTGAGCACAGATACGCAGTATTTT. The variable domain in full, completed from reference TRBV28 and TRBJ2-3, reads DVKVTQSSRYLVKRTGEKVFLECVQDMDHENMFWYRQDPGLGLRLIYFSYDVKMKEKGDIPEGYSVSREKKERFSLILESASTNQTSMYLCASSPPGLSTDTQYFGPGTRLTVL.

The CDR3 sequence: CASSEVGGGATEAFF. The CDR3 DNA follows: TGTGCCAGCAGTGAAGTAGGAGGGGGGGCCACTGAAGCTTTCTTT. The rearrangement links TRBV2 to TRBJ1-1; possibly TRBD1 for D (6 bases). The CDR3 spans 15 residues. The germline V gene has CDR1 SNHLY and CDR2 FYNNEI. Between the trimmed V and J ends, which lost 1 base and 4 bases, there was a span of 13 bases.